In this sample, the clone carrying this TCR beta chain turned up once. Its antigen is as yet unknown. This entry comes from a study of glioma-infiltrating T cells after dendritic cell vaccination. In the study overall: The vaccine used monocyte-derived dendritic cells pulsed overnight with autologous tumor lysate.

This CDR3 has 15 amino acids. Trimming removed 0 bases at V and 8 bases at J, with 16 bases between. Germline V CDR1 and CDR2: LNHDA, SQIVND (reference sequence). General study points: Only a small number of patients had complete blood and tumor samples.

The PCR used 60 V beta and 13 J beta primers. Profiling relied on immunoSEQ multiplex PCR, and the TCRdb table lists in-frame clones only, not all of them. The sample carries tens of thousands of clones, 82% recorded once. The rearrangement uses TRBV19 and TRBJ1-2; D gene uncertain. The clonotype comes from a human donor with glioblastoma. The input for sequencing was blood, taken before dendritic cell vaccination. The CDR3 loop is CASSIDRTVEFGYTF. The CDR3 nucleotides read TGTGCCAGTAGTATAGATCGTACAGTCGAGTTCGGCTACACCTTC.